The rows below give T cell receptor beta chains drawn from one sample of a study of cytomegalovirus exposure and HLA in healthy donors. Produced via immunoSEQ multiplex PCR; TCRdb's table is partial and in-frame only. The sample lists roughly 76,000 clones, around 80% occurring once. What was sequenced was PBMCs. Receptors originate from a man aged 25 to 40 in good health and CMV-seronegative. Each CDR3 is given with its conserved first and last residue. Size tells how often a clone was seen (once, few, many) or the class of an expanded clone, and some rows leave it out.

j_call,v_call,clone_size,cdr3_aa
TRBJ1-2,TRBV5-6,-,CASIWGPTDYGYTF
TRBJ2-3,TRBV18,-,CASSPQGGADTQYF
TRBJ1-6,TRBV15,once,CATSMQDYSPLHF
TRBJ2-1,TRBV11-3,-,CASSLGGGRGEQFF
TRBJ2-2,TRBV7-8,-,CASSSGPGSLRLFF
TRBJ2-1,TRBV4-3,once,CASSQDNRASYNEQFF
TRBJ1-2,TRBV2,-,CASVSGEGKSYGYTF
TRBJ2-2,TRBV2,-,CASTTTPGAGELFF
TRBJ2-3,TRBV15,-,CATSSNFPEGTGTQYF
-,TRBV7-7,-,CASSYYRGQPDEQYF
TRBJ2-2,TRBV7-3,-,CASSPGQNTGELFF
TRBJ2-1,TRBV11-2,-,CASSLGLPYNEQFF
TRBJ2-2,TRBV7-2,-,CASSLARPRTANTGELFF
TRBJ1-1,TRBV6-1,-,CASSERQGGEAFF
TRBJ1-4,TRBV30,-,CAWSGRFTNEKLFF
TRBJ2-1,TRBV6-5,few,CASSPRDRAYNEQFF
TRBJ2-7,TRBV6-5,-,CASREGAARVDEQYF
TRBJ2-5,TRBV6-5,-,CASRGTGGETQYF
TRBJ2-7,TRBV6-5,-,CASSYEGDYEQYF
TRBJ1-2,TRBV19,-,CASSGQVPSGGYTF
TRBJ2-1,TRBV27,-,CASSFYRVGEQFF
TRBJ2-7,TRBV7-7,-,CASSPSGGGYEQYF
TRBJ2-5,TRBV5-4,-,CASSAGQGSETQYF
TRBJ1-5,TRBV7-2,-,CASSAYGQGGNQPQHF
TRBJ2-2,TRBV29-1,-,CSVSGTSGRLGGELFF
TRBJ1-1,TRBV7-6,-,CPSSRDQGLSTEAFF
TRBJ1-2,TRBV7-9,-,CASRQGEAYYGYTF
TRBJ1-5,TRBV18,few,CASSPQQEQPQHF
TRBJ2-7,TRBV11-2,-,CASSLFYVAYEQYF
TRBJ2-7,TRBV14,-,CASSQGQVYEQYF
TRBJ2-7,TRBV5-6,-,CASSLETGCEQYF
TRBJ2-7,TRBV2,-,CASSGYLRAEQYF
TRBJ1-6,TRBV28,-,CASSEQGNSPLHF
TRBJ2-3,TRBV5-6,few,CASSLGLAGATDTQYF
TRBJ2-2,TRBV6-5,-,CATAAPITGELFF
-,TRBV29-1,-,CSVRTGGYEQYF
TRBJ1-2,TRBV7-9,-,CASSQSGERGYTF
TRBJ2-1,TRBV7-9,-,CASSFSGTGDEQFF
TRBJ2-7,TRBV6-5,-,CASSWGSSYEQYF
TRBJ2-1,TRBV5-8,-,CASTRWDRVNEQFF
TRBJ1-6,TRBV11-2,once,CASSPRQGGNSPLHF
TRBJ2-1,TRBV4-3,-,CASSQVGTGGREQFF
TRBJ2-7,TRBV30,-,CAWSTSGGYEQYF
TRBJ1-6,TRBV12-5,-,CASGLSNRMAGKGSPLHF
TRBJ2-7,TRBV5-6,-,CASSLALAQSSYEQYF
TRBJ1-3,TRBV5-4,-,CASSTEGQGGPLTIYF